This T cell receptor (beta chain) was sequenced during a study of blood T cell repertoires in COVID-19. Study-level information: PBMCs, B-cell-depleted T cells, or T cells provided the cDNA or gDNA that made up the material.

Germline V gene data show CDR1 as SGHRS and CDR2 as YFSETQ. V shed 1 base and J 2 bases; nucleotides not matched to a gene: 18. There are 19 residues in the CDR3. This clone was observed once. TCRdb's table, derived via immunoSEQ multiplex PCR, lists solely in-frame clones and lacks some. The table includes some 150,000 clones, approximately 92% detected once. The receptor's source is a woman in her 40s with acute or convalescent COVID-19. Sequencing used peripheral blood. The chain carries TRBV5-1 and TRBJ2-7, with 7 nucleotides matching TRBD2. The CDR3 protein is CASSLRPSERLAATYEQYF. In nucleotides, the CDR3 is TGCGCCAGCAGCTTGCGGCCCTCGGAGAGACTAGCAGCAACCTACGAGCAGTACTTC.